Presented here are 5 T cell receptor beta chains from one specimen sequenced in a study of cytomegalovirus exposure and HLA in healthy donors. The study ran its PCR with 60 Vbeta and 13 Jbeta primers. Repertoires were generated with immunoSEQ multiplex PCR, while TCRdb's copy carries only in-frame clones and drops some. The table records 95,000 to 120,000 clones, 67% of them present only once. Sequencing was performed on PBMCs. These TCRs come from a man in his late teens or twenties in good health and CMV-seropositive.

The genes are TRBV7-9 and TRBJ2-7; 7 bases align to TRBD2. With V trimmed by 1 base and J by 7 bases, 13 bases remained unmatched. In germline, CDR1 is SEHNR, CDR2 FQNEAQ (reference sequence). The CDR3 is 16 residues long. In DNA form, the CDR3 reads TGTGCCAGCAGCTTAGGGGGCACAGCGGGGCTTCGTGAGCAGTACTTC. Its translation is CASSLGGTAGLREQYF.

Only a few counts were recorded for this clone. CDR3 sequence (DNA): TGTGCCAGCAGCCCCTCGACAAGTTTGAACACTGAAGCTTTCTTT. This gives the protein CASSPSTSLNTEAFF. The chain is built from TRBV7-9 and TRBJ1-1; D is unclear. Trimming stripped 5 bases from V and 0 bases from J, with 13 bases between. CDR1 and CDR2 from the germline V gene are SEHNR and FQNEAQ (reference sequence). The CDR3 consists of 15 residues.

This clone was seen a single time. The chain carries TRBV18 and TRBJ1-2, with 9 bases lining up with TRBD1. Germline assignment: CDR1 KGHSH and CDR2 LQKENI. With 6 bases clipped from V and 5 bases from J, the junction kept 10 bases outside the gene matches. This CDR3 has 15 amino acids. CDR3 loop: CASSRGTGTKYGYTF. CDR3 in DNA: TGTGCCAGCTCCCGAGGGACAGGGACGAAGTATGGCTACACCTTC.

This clone appeared once. The J gene is TRBJ2-7, the V gene TRBV5-8, with TRBD1 as a possible D gene (6 bases). This CDR3 spans 14 amino acids. CDR1 and CDR2 (germline): SGHTS, YDEGEE. Trimming stripped 4 bases from V and 4 bases from J, with 15 bases between. The CDR3 region has the DNA TGTGCCAGCAGCCCCCTAGGGACAACGTACGAGCAGTACGTC. Protein: CASSPLGTTYEQYV.

This clone has just one count. V usage is TRBV2 and J usage is TRBJ1-4; D call uncertain. Germline CDR1 reads SNHLY; CDR2 reads FYNNEI. The V and J ends lost 8 bases and 0 bases respectively, with 10 bases between them. The CDR3 is made up of 14 amino acids. The chain's CDR3 is CASRDTSTNEKLFF. The DNA for the CDR3 is TGTGCCAGCCGAGACACCTCAACTAATGAAAAACTGTTTTTT.